This TCR beta chain was recovered during a study of T cells in Graves' hyperthyroidism and ophthalmopathy. RNA transcripts provided the source from which TCR beta CDR3 regions were amplified. HTBI primers were the set used in a first-round RT-PCR of the TCR CDR3. TCRdb reanalysed the multiplex PCR reads using MiXCR and keeps one entry per CDR3 protein. The data hold tens of thousands of distinct CDR3 sequences, with roughly 51% observed a single time. There are many counts of this clonotype. Germline V gene lookup returns CDR1 SEHNR and CDR2 FQNEAQ (reference sequence). V dropped 3 bases and J dropped 0 bases, with 6 bases sitting between them. This CDR3 spans 14 amino acids.

Material: peripheral blood or thyroid tissue (not recorded which). This TCR derives from a young man with Graves' hyperthyroidism. The V gene is TRBV7-9, the J gene TRBJ1-3; D is uncertain. CDR3 residues: CASSFHHSGNTIYF. CDR3 coding DNA: TGTGCCAGCAGCTTCCATCACTCTGGAAACACCATATATTTT.